Listed here are 29 T cell receptor beta chains from one sample, sequenced in a study of cytomegalovirus exposure and HLA in healthy donors. The PCR used 60 Vbeta and 13 Jbeta primers. Using immunoSEQ multiplex PCR, the repertoire was profiled, and TCRdb retains in-frame clones only, with some absent. The repertoire holds approximately 68,000 clones, with roughly four fifths as singletons. What was sequenced was PBMCs. The receptors were gathered from a young woman in good health and CMV-seropositive.

V is TRBV9 and J is TRBJ1-1; D is possibly TRBD1 (5 bases). The ends were cut back, 0 bases at V and 3 bases at J, with 9 bases in the middle. Germline assignment: CDR1 SGDLS and CDR2 YYNGEE. CDR3 length: 14 residues. The CDR3 loop is CASSVAGGDTEAFF. In DNA, the CDR3 is TGTGCCAGCAGCGTAGCGGGGGGAGACACTGAAGCTTTCTTT.

This sequence joins TRBV4-2 and TRBJ2-2; 7 bases are a match to TRBD2. The germline V gene has CDR1 LGHNA and CDR2 YNFKEQ. This CDR3 is 15 amino acids long. The ends lost 3 bases at V and 7 bases at J; junction bases unmatched: 8. The CDR3 loop reads CASSHPLATNGELFF. CDR3 bases: TGTGCCAGCAGCCACCCACTAGCGACGAACGGGGAGCTGTTTTTT.

The chain employs TRBV7-2 and TRBJ2-7; maybe TRBD2 (5 bases). CDR3 size: 13 residues. The V gene lost 1 base and the J gene lost 6 bases, with 10 bases spanning the gap. Per germline, CDR1 SGHTA and CDR2 FQGNSA. CDR3 sequence (DNA): TGTGCCAGCAGCTTAGGGGGAGTTTCCGAGCAGTACTTC. It specifies CASSLGGVSEQYF.

The chain couples TRBV4-2 to TRBJ2-1; 7 bases map to TRBD2. This CDR3 region has 15 residues. The junction had 10 bases not matched to a gene; V was cut back by 1 base and J by 10 bases. In germline, CDR1 is LGHNA, CDR2 YNFKEQ. CDR3 sequence: CASSQGNGGYGEQFF. The CDR3 nucleotides are TGTGCCAGCAGCCAAGGGAACGGGGGGTACGGGGAGCAGTTCTTC.

The J gene is TRBJ1-1, the V gene TRBV19; the D gene is possibly TRBD1 (5 bases). The germline V and J ends were trimmed by 3 bases and 4 bases, with 9 bases remaining between them. The CDR3 loop spans 13 amino acids. CDR1 is LNHDA, CDR2 SQIVND, per germline (reference sequence). This chain's CDR3 is CASSMQGFTEAFF. As DNA, the CDR3 is TGTGCCAGTAGTATGCAGGGATTCACTGAAGCTTTCTTT.

The rearrangement joins TRBV20-1 to TRBJ1-2; no clear D. V was cut by 7 bases and J by 8 bases, with 5 bases left in between. Looked up from germline, CDR1 is DFQATT and CDR2 is SNEGSKA (reference sequence). The CDR3 covers 8 residues. In nucleotides, the CDR3 is TGCAGTGTAGCCGGCTACACCTTC. It encodes CSVAGYTF.

This chain links TRBV6-5 with TRBJ2-7; D perhaps matches TRBD1 (8 bases). CDR1 is MNHEY and CDR2 is SVGAGI in the germline V gene. This CDR3 region has 14 residues. With 6 bases removed from V and 3 bases from J, the gap between germline ends came to 15 bases. CDR3 region: CASRKQGGIYEQYF. The DNA of the CDR3 is TGTGCCAGCAGGAAACAGGGGGGGATCTACGAGCAGTACTTC.

The CDR3 DNA follows: TGTGCCAGCAGCTCCCCCAATTTTCGACAGGGGTGGAGCACAGATACGCAGTATTTT. It is translated as CASSSPNFRQGWSTDTQYF. The V call is TRBV7-6, the J call TRBJ2-3, with TRBD1 identical over 8 bases. The CDR3 spans 19 residues. V gave up 4 bases and J gave up 0 bases; unmatched junction bases: 15. CDR1 and CDR2 from the germline V gene are SGHVS and FNYEAQ.

In its sample, this clone was seen a few times. V gene TRBV5-6 combines with J gene TRBJ1-2; no clear D gene. Germline lookup yields CDR1 SGHDT and CDR2 YYEEEE. V dropped 0 bases and J dropped 4 bases, with 10 bases sitting between them. The CDR3 loop spans 14 amino acids. The CDR3 nucleotides are TGTGCCAGCAGCTTGGTCTCAGTTGGCTATGGCTACACCTTC. This encodes CASSLVSVGYGYTF. Looking up the rest from reference TRBV5-6 and TRBJ1-2 gives the full variable domain: DAGVTQSPTHLIKTRGQQVTLRCSPKSGHDTVSWYQQALGQGPQFIFQYYEEEERQRGNFPDRFSGHQFPNYSSELNVNALLLGDSALYLCASSLVSVGYGYTFGSGTRLTVV.

The chain combines TRBV10-1 with TRBJ2-7; D unresolved. The germline gives CDR1 WNHNN, CDR2 SYGVQD (reference sequence). The CDR3 is 12 amino acids. The V end lost 4 bases, the J end lost 1 base, and 5 bases lay between the germline ends. The DNA for the CDR3 is TGCGCCAGCAGTGCAGATTCCTACGAGCAGTACTTC. It encodes CASSADSYEQYF.

This sequence joins TRBV6-5 and TRBJ1-5; D may be TRBD1 (6 bases). The V end was cut by 6 bases, the J end by 4 bases, with 16 bases between. Germline V gene lookup returns CDR1 MNHEY and CDR2 SVGAGI. The CDR3 is 15 amino acids. CDR3 DNA: TGTGCCAGCAGGGAGACTCTAGGGGGAAATCAGCCCCAGCATTTT. It encodes CASRETLGGNQPQHF.

Notes on this clone: The same CDR3 is also encoded by other DNA sequences in this sample. The CDR3 region has the DNA TGTGCCACCAGCAAGGAGGGTTCTTACAATGAGCAGTTCTTC. Its protein is CATSKEGSYNEQFF. The chain links TRBV15 to TRBJ2-1, with D perhaps TRBD2 (6 bases). Trimming removed 4 bases at V and 4 bases at J, with 11 bases between. The CDR3 has 14 amino acids. Germline CDR1 LNHNV, CDR2 YYDKDF (reference sequence). The complete variable domain, with remaining parts taken from reference TRBV15 and TRBJ2-1, reads DAMVIQNPRYQVTQFGKPVTLSCSQTLNHNVMYWYQQKSSQAPKLLFHYYDKDFNNEADTPDNFQSRRPNTSFCFLDIRSPGLGDTAMYLCATSKEGSYNEQFFGPGTRLTVL.

The chain joins TRBV6-5 to TRBJ1-5; D is perhaps TRBD1 (5 bases). Trimming took off 6 bases at V and 3 bases at J, with 12 bases between the two ends. This CDR3 contains 14 residues. CDR1 is MNHEY and CDR2 is SVGAGI in the germline V gene. CDR3 sequence: CASSLKGYNQPQHF. CDR3 in DNA: TGTGCCAGCAGCCTGAAGGGGTACAATCAGCCCCAGCATTTT.

This chain joins TRBV28 and TRBJ2-1, with 8 bases aligning to TRBD2. The junction had 2 bases not matched to a gene; V was cut back by 3 bases and J by 7 bases. Germline assignment: CDR1 MDHEN and CDR2 SYDVKM. There are 13 residues in the CDR3. The CDR3 coding sequence is TGTGCCAGCAGTTTTCGGGGGGGGAATGAGCAGTTCTTC. This sequence encodes CASSFRGGNEQFF.

The chain is built from TRBV6-7 and TRBJ2-5; TRBD1 agrees at 7 bases. TRBV6-7 is labeled an ORF, and its function is uncertain. After removal of 2 bases from V and 0 bases from J, the junction contained 3 bases not matched to a gene. The CDR3 has 15 amino acids. The CDR3 sequence: CASSYEGTDQETQYF. The CDR3 nucleotides read TGTGCCAGCAGTTACGAAGGGACAGACCAAGAGACCCAGTACTTC.

V is TRBV5-6 and J is TRBJ2-7, with 10 bases matching TRBD2. Per germline, CDR1 SGHDT and CDR2 YYEEEE. This CDR3 comprises 16 residues. V dropped 1 base and J dropped 4; count of bases not matched to a gene: 8. The CDR3 loop is CASSLSSGRLGYEQYF. Written as DNA, the CDR3 is TGTGCCAGCAGCTTGTCTAGCGGGAGACTTGGGTACGAGCAGTACTTC.

The chain joins TRBV5-5 to TRBJ2-7, with 8 nucleotides matching TRBD1. This CDR3 is built from 15 residues. The germline CDR1 and CDR2 sequences are SGHKS and YYEKEE (reference sequence). The ends lost 4 bases at V and 4 bases at J; junction bases unmatched: 10. CDR3 in DNA: TGTGCCAGCAGCGAGTTCCGGGACAGGAGATACGAGCAGTACTTC. This codes for CASSEFRDRRYEQYF. The full variable domain, its missing parts supplied by reference TRBV5-5 and TRBJ2-7, is DAGVTQSPTHLIKTRGQQVTLRCSPISGHKSVSWYQQVLGQGPQFIFQYYEKEERGRGNFPDRFSARQFPNYSSELNVNALLLGDSALYLCASSEFRDRRYEQYFGPGTRLTVT.

There are a few counts of this clone. This chain uses TRBV7-8 with TRBJ2-7, with TRBD2 identical over 7 bases. From germline, CDR1 is SGHVS and CDR2 FQNEAQ. This CDR3 is 15 amino acids long. V gave up 6 bases and J gave up 6 bases; unmatched junction bases: 14. CDR3 amino acids: CASSGVIGRSSEQYF. The DNA of the CDR3 is TGTGCCAGCAGTGGGGTGATCGGGAGGTCGTCCGAGCAGTACTTC.

The chain couples TRBV6-1 to TRBJ1-5; possible D gene TRBD1, 5 bases. This CDR3 region has 15 residues. V dropped 10 bases and J dropped 2 bases, with 18 bases sitting between them. Germline V gene data show CDR1 as MNHNS and CDR2 as SASEGT. DNA for the CDR3: TGTGCCACGCGTACCCCTGGGGGGGGCAATCAGCCCCAGCATTTT. Protein product: CATRTPGGGNQPQHF.

V and J are TRBV29-1 and TRBJ2-3; D not resolved. Trimming took 5 bases from V and 8 from J, leaving 14 bases between them. Per germline, CDR1 SQVTM and CDR2 ANQGSEA. There are 12 residues in the CDR3. CDR3 residues: CSVPLATGTQYF. CDR3 nucleotide sequence: TGCAGCGTTCCCCTCGCCACGGGTACGCAGTATTTT.

This clone occurred once. The rearrangement joins TRBV11-1 to TRBJ2-5; D is unresolved. The CDR3 length is 14 residues. Germline V gives CDR1 SGHAT, CDR2 FQDESV (reference sequence). Between the trimmed V and J ends, which lost 5 bases and 4 bases, there was a span of 14 bases. The CDR3 loop is CASSLTLPGETQYF. The CDR3 DNA is TGTGCCAGCAGCCTAACCCTGCCGGGAGAGACCCAGTACTTC. The full variable domain, in which reference TRBV11-1 and TRBJ2-5 provide the parts outside the CDR3, is EAEVAQSPRYKITEKSQAVAFWCDPISGHATLYWYRQILGQGPELLVQFQDESVVDDSQLPKDRFSAERLKGVDSTLKIQPAELGDSAMYLCASSLTLPGETQYFGPGTRLLVL.

The chain joins TRBV11-1 to TRBJ2-1; 10 positions agree with TRBD1. Trimming removed 2 bases from V and 5 bases from J; junction bases left unmatched: 6. Germline values: CDR1 SGHAT, CDR2 FQDESV (reference sequence). The CDR3 extends over 16 amino acids. DNA for the CDR3: TGTGCCAGCAGCTTATGGGGGACAGGGGAGCACAATGAGCAGTTCTTC. This sequence encodes CASSLWGTGEHNEQFF.

This chain uses TRBV28 with TRBJ1-5, with no clear D. V was clipped by 7 bases and J by 5 bases, with 15 bases between them. CDR1 MDHEN and CDR2 SYDVKM come from the germline V gene. This CDR3 spans 14 amino acids. The CDR3 loop reads CASTPQQVYQPQHF. The DNA for the CDR3 is TGTGCCAGCACCCCCCAGCAGGTGTATCAGCCCCAGCATTTT.

This chain uses TRBV11-1 with TRBJ2-1; 8 bases are shared with TRBD1. The germline gives CDR1 SGHAT, CDR2 FQDESV (reference sequence). The CDR3 loop spans 15 amino acids. V was clipped by 5 bases and J by 0 bases; unmatched bases: 3. Written as DNA, the CDR3 is TGTGCCAGCAGCAAGGACAGGGTCTCCTACAATGAGCAGTTCTTC. Translating it yields CASSKDRVSYNEQFF.

V is TRBV6-5 and J is TRBJ1-1; the match to TRBD1 covers 7 bases. V lost 4 bases to trimming and J lost 5 bases; unmatched junction nucleotides: 7. The CDR3 sequence is 14 residues long. CDR1 MNHEY and CDR2 SVGAGI come from the germline V gene. The CDR3 region is CASSLQGSGTEAFF. The CDR3 nucleotides are TGTGCCAGCAGTTTACAGGGGAGTGGGACTGAAGCTTTCTTT.

The chain recombines TRBV27 with TRBJ1-6, with D possibly being TRBD1 (5 bases). Trimming took 3 bases from V and 1 from J, leaving 13 bases between them. Germline V gene sequence: CDR1 MNHEY, CDR2 SMNVEV (reference sequence). The CDR3 is 17 amino acids. The CDR3 protein is CASSFSLGVSYNSPLHF. CDR3 DNA: TGTGCCAGCAGTTTCTCTTTAGGGGTGTCCTATAATTCACCCCTCCACTTT.

V is TRBV19 and J is TRBJ1-5, with 7 bases identical to TRBD1. V lost 5 bases and J lost 9; bases outside the gene matches: 13. The CDR3 runs 15 residues. From germline, CDR1 is LNHDA and CDR2 SQIVND (reference sequence). In DNA form, the CDR3 reads TGTGCCAGTAGTCCCCGACAGGGAGTCCAGAGGCCCCAGCATTTT. Translation: CASSPRQGVQRPQHF.

The chain carries TRBV11-2 and TRBJ1-5; D gene unclear. Per the germline V gene, CDR1 is SGHAT and CDR2 is FQNNGV. V gave up 0 bases and J gave up 9 bases, with 9 bases separating them. The CDR3 is 13 residues long. Here the CDR3 reads CASSLDSYGPQHF. CDR3 bases: TGTGCCAGCAGCTTAGATAGCTATGGGCCCCAGCATTTT.

V usage is TRBV28 and J usage is TRBJ2-2; TRBD2 aligns across 7 bases. Looked up from germline, CDR1 is MDHEN and CDR2 is SYDVKM. The V segment lost 2 bases and the J segment 5 bases; nucleotides outside the gene matches: 5. This CDR3 is built from 15 residues. The CDR3 sequence: CASSLRGRRTGELFF. The CDR3 DNA reads as TGTGCCAGCAGTTTACGCGGGAGAAGGACCGGGGAGCTGTTTTTT.